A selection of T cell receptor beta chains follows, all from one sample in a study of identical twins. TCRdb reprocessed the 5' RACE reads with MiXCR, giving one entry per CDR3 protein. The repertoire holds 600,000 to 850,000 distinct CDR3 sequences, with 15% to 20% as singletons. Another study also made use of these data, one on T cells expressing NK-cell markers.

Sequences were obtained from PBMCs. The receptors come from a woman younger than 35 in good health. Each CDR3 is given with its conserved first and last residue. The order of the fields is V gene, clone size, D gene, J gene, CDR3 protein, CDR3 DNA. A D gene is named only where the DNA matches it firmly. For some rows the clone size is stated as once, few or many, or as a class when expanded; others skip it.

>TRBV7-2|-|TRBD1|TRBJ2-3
CASSDRTGGTDTQYF
TGTGCCAGCAGCGACCGGACAGGGGGCACAGATACGCAGTATTTT
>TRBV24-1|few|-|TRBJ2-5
CATSDSGGARTVETQYF
TGTGCCACCAGTGATTCCGGAGGGGCTCGAACCGTGGAGACCCAGTACTTC
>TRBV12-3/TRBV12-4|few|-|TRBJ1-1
CASSLTGLGAEAFF
TGTGCCAGCAGTTTGACGGGATTGGGCGCTGAAGCTTTCTTT
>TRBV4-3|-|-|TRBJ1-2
CASSQVVGNHYGYTF
TGCGCCAGCAGCCAAGTTGTGGGTAACCACTATGGCTACACCTTC
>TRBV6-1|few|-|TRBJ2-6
CASSPLSGANVLTF
TGTGCCAGCAGTCCTTTGTCTGGGGCCAACGTCCTGACTTTC
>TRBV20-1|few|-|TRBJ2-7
CSARGRSGYSSYEQYF
TGCAGTGCTAGAGGTCGGAGCGGGTATAGCTCCTACGAGCAGTACTTC
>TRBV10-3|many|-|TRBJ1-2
CAIMDGNNYGYTF
TGTGCCATCATGGACGGGAATAACTATGGCTACACCTTC
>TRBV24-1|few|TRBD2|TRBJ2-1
CATSDPTSGTPGDEQFF
TGTGCCACCAGTGACCCTACTAGCGGGACCCCGGGAGATGAGCAGTTCTTC
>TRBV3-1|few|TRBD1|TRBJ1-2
CASSQERDRSRGGYTF
TGTGCCAGCAGCCAAGAGAGGGACAGGAGTCGAGGGGGCTACACCTTC
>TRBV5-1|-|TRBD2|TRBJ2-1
CASSQGLDHEQFF
TGCGCCAGCAGCCAAGGACTAGACCATGAGCAGTTCTTC
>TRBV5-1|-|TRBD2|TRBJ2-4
CASSLESSAGGQGNIQYF
TGCGCCAGCAGCTTGGAATCCTCCGCGGGGGGCCAGGGAAACATTCAGTACTTC
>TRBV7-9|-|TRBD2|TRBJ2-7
CASSLSGNVYEQYF
TGTGCCAGCAGCCTTAGCGGGAATGTCTACGAGCAGTACTTC
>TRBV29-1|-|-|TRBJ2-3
CSVLDSSPTQYF
TGCAGCGTGCTCGACTCAAGCCCCACGCAGTATTTT
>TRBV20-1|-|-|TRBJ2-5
CSARDMILGRETQYF
TGCAGTGCTAGAGATATGATACTGGGGAGAGAGACCCAGTACTTC
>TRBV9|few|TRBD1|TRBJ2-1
CASSGEGDRYNEQFF
TGTGCCAGCAGCGGAGAAGGGGACAGGTACAATGAGCAGTTCTTC
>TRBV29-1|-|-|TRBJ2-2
CSVQRGFGTGELFF
TGCAGCGTCCAGAGGGGGTTCGGCACCGGGGAGCTGTTTTTT
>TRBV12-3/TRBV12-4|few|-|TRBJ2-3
CASSSGTSMWDTQYF
TGTGCCAGCAGTTCCGGGACTTCCATGTGGGATACGCAGTATTTT
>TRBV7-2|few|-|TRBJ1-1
CASSSDPGVEAFF
TGTGCCAGCAGCTCCGACCCTGGAGTTGAAGCTTTCTTT
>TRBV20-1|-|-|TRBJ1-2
CSAVRGRDGYTF
TGCAGTGCAGTAAGGGGCAGAGATGGCTACACCTTC
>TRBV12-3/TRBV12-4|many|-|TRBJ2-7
CASSLAAPYEQYF
TGTGCCAGCAGTTTGGCGGCTCCCTACGAGCAGTACTTC
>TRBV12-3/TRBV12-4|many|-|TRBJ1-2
CANPDPYSSDGYTF
TGTGCCAACCCAGACCCTTACAGTTCTGATGGCTACACCTTC
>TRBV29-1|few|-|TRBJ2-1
CSSHGGSSYNEQFF
TGCAGCAGCCACGGGGGAAGCTCCTACAATGAGCAGTTCTTC
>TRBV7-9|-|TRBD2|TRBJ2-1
CASRAGGIYNEQFF
TGTGCCAGCAGAGCGGGAGGGATCTACAATGAGCAGTTCTTC
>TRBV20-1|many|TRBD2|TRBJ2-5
CSASLAGGLSDQYF
TGCAGTGCTAGTCTAGCGGGGGGTTTGAGTGACCAGTACTTC
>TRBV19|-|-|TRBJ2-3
CASSIDRSAGDTQYF
TGTGCCAGTAGTATAGATCGCAGCGCGGGGGATACGCAGTATTTT
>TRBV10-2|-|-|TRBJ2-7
CASRYGLGYEQYF
TGCGCCAGCCGCTACGGACTCGGCTACGAGCAGTACTTC
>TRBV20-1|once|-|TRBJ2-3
CSAMGSTDTQYF
TGCAGTGCTATGGGGAGCACAGATACGCAGTATTTT
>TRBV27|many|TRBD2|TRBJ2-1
CASSKPPASGWNNEQFF
TGTGCCAGCAGCAAGCCCCCGGCTAGCGGGTGGAACAATGAGCAGTTCTTC
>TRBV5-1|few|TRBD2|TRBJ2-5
CASSSSGGSRETQYF
TGCGCCAGCAGCTCTAGCGGGGGATCGAGGGAGACCCAGTACTTC
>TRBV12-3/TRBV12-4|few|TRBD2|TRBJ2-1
CASSLEDGGTSGIRGPNEQFF
TGTGCCAGCAGTTTGGAGGATGGGGGGACTAGCGGGATCCGAGGACCCAATGAGCAGTTCTTC
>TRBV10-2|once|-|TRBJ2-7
CASSDVGGSYEQYF
TGCGCCAGCAGTGATGTGGGTGGATCTTACGAGCAGTACTTC
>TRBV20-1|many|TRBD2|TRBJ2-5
CSASGPSGRVGETQYF
TGCAGTGCTAGTGGACCCAGCGGGAGGGTCGGGGAGACCCAGTACTTC
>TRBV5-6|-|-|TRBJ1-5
CASRATKPQHF
TGTGCCAGCAGAGCTACCAAGCCCCAGCATTTT
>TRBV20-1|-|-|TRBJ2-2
CSASGSGSNTGELFF
TGCAGTGCTAGTGGGAGCGGTTCTAACACCGGGGAGCTGTTTTTT
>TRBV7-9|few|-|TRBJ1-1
CASSFAANSRDTEAFF
TGTGCCAGCAGCTTCGCCGCGAACTCTCGGGATACTGAAGCTTTCTTT
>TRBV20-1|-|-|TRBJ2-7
CSATGYRDEQYF
TGCAGTGCTACAGGGTATAGGGACGAGCAGTACTTC
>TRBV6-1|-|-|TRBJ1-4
CASSGQNNEKLFF
TGTGCCAGCAGCGGGCAGAATAATGAAAAACTGTTTTTT
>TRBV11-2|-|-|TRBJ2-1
CASSLERGHNEQFF
TGTGCCAGCAGCTTAGAACGGGGACACAATGAGCAGTTCTTC
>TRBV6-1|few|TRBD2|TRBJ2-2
CASSGLAGGEGELFF
TGTGCCAGCAGTGGACTAGCGGGAGGAGAAGGGGAGCTGTTTTTT
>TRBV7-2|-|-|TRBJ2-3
CASSTTTTDTQYF
TGTGCCAGCAGCACGACGACCACAGATACGCAGTATTTT
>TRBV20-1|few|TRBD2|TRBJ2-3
CSARTSTGTDTQYF
TGCAGTGCGCGGACTAGCACGGGGACAGATACGCAGTATTTT
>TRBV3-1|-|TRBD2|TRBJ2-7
CASSPPQTSGGYEQYF
TGTGCCAGCAGCCCCCCTCAGACTAGCGGGGGCTACGAGCAGTACTTC
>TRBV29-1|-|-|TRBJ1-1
CTTSEGVNTEAFF
TGCACAACCTCAGAAGGAGTCAACACTGAAGCTTTCTTT
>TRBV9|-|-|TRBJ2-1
CASRSDRFNEQFF
TGTGCCAGCAGATCCGACAGGTTCAATGAGCAGTTCTTC
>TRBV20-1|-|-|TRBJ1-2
CSAWDKYGYTF
TGCAGTGCTTGGGACAAGTATGGCTACACCTTC
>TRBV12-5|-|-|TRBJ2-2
CASSLGQRVSGELFF
TGTGCTAGTTCCTTGGGACAGCGGGTTTCCGGGGAGCTGTTTTTT
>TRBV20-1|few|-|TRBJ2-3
CSAKGGDGGTQYF
TGCAGTGCTAAGGGGGGGGACGGGGGTACGCAGTATTTT
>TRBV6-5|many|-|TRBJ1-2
CASSYFDSYGYTF
TGTGCCAGCAGTTACTTCGACAGCTATGGCTACACCTTC
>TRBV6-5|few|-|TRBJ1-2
CASSYNPVSYGYTF
TGTGCCAGCAGTTACAATCCGGTCTCCTATGGCTACACCTTC
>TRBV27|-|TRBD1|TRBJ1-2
CASSLSRTGGFGYTF
TGTGCCAGCAGTTTATCAAGGACAGGGGGCTTTGGCTACACCTTC
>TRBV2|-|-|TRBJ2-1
CASRPIPGSNEQFF
TGTGCCAGCAGACCCATCCCGGGTTCCAATGAGCAGTTCTTC
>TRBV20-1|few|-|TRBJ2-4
CSAIPGLAKNIQYF
TGCAGTGCTATTCCGGGACTAGCCAAAAACATTCAGTACTTC
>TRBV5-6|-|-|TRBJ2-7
CASSLSQVYEQYF
TGTGCCAGCAGCTTGTCACAAGTCTACGAGCAGTACTTC
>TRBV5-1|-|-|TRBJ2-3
CASSVTGTSTDTQYF
TGCGCCAGCAGCGTGACAGGAACTAGCACAGATACGCAGTATTTT
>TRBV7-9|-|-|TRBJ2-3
CASSPGTVTTDTQYF
TGTGCCAGCAGCCCCGGCACCGTCACCACAGATACGCAGTATTTT
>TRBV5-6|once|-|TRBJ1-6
CASSPGGSSYNSPLHF
TGTGCCAGCAGCCCGGGGGGGAGCTCCTATAATTCACCCCTCCACTTT
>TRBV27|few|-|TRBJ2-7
CASRRTSSYEQYF
TGTGCCAGCCGCCGAACCAGCTCCTACGAGCAGTACTTC
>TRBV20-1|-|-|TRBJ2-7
CSARDLLGQLYEQYF
TGCAGTGCTAGAGATCTATTGGGGCAGCTATACGAGCAGTACTTC
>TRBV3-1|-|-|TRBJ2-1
CASSQGQIRDNEQFF
TGTGCCAGCAGCCAAGGACAGATAAGGGACAATGAGCAGTTCTTC